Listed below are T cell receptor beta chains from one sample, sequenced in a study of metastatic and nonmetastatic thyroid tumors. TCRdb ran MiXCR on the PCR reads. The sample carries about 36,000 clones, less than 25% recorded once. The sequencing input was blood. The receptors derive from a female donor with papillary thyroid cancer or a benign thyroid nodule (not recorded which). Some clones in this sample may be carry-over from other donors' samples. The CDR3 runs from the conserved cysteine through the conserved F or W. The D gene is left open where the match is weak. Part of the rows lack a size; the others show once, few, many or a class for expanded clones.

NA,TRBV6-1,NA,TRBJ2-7,CASSLYWNGQYF,TGTGCCAGCAGTCTATACTGGAACGGGCAGTACTTC
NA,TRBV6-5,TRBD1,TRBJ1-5,CASSTDRGIQPQHF,TGTGCCAGCAGTACCGACAGGGGGATCCAGCCCCAGCATTTT
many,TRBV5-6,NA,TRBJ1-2,CASRSTTRSAVFNYGYTF,TGTGCCAGCAGGAGTACGACACGAAGCGCCGTCTTTAACTATGGCTACACCTTC
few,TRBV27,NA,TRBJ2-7,CASGRSTRADYEQYF,TGTGCCAGCGGAAGGAGTACTAGAGCAGACTACGAGCAGTACTTC
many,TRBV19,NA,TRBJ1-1,CASRGLTGRSVNTEAFF,TGTGCCAGTAGGGGACTTACAGGGAGGAGTGTAAACACTGAAGCTTTCTTT
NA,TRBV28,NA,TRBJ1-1,CASPCPEHGASWTEAFF,TGTGCCAGCCCATGCCCCGAACATGGGGCGAGTTGGACTGAAGCTTTCTTT
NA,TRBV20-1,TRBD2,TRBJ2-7,CSGKAGGGNEQYF,TGCAGCGGAAAGGCGGGAGGAGGGAACGAGCAGTACTTC
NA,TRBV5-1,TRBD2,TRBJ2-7,CASSFSGTSYEQYF,TGCGCCAGCAGCTTTAGCGGGACCTCCTACGAGCAGTACTTC
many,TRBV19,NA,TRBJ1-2,CAIKTDYGYTF,TGTGCCATTAAGACAGACTATGGCTACACCTTC
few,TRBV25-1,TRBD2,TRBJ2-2,CASSGYSGRGGIGELFF,TGTGCCAGCAGTGGATACAGCGGGAGAGGTGGGATCGGTGAGCTGTTTTTT
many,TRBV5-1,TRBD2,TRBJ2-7,CASSLGSWGGSSYEQYF,TGCGCCAGCAGCTTGGGGAGTTGGGGGGGTTCTTCCTACGAGCAGTACTTC
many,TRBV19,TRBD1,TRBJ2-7,CASSLRTGSYEQYF,TGTGCCAGTAGTCTGAGGACAGGGTCCTACGAGCAGTACTTC
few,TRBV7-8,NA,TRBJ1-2,CASSLGGYGYTF,TGTGCCAGCAGCTTAGGCGGCTATGGCTACACCTTC
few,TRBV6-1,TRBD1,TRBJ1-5,CTSSSDQGQLNQPQHF,TGTACCAGCAGTAGTGACCAGGGACAGCTAAATCAGCCCCAGCATTTT
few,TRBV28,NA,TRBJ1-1,CASRSIGVSMNTEAFF,TGTGCCAGCAGAAGTATAGGGGTATCAATGAACACTGAAGCTTTCTTT
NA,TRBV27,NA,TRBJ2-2,CASSLFPQGRTVELFF,TGTGCCAGCAGTCTTTTCCCTCAGGGGCGGACCGTGGAGCTGTTTTTT
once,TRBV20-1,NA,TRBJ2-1,CSATRNERFF,TGCAGTGCTACCCGTAATGAGCGGTTCTTC
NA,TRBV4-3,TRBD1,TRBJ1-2,CASSQGWGQVYGYTF,TGCGCCAGCAGCCAAGGCTGGGGACAGGTCTATGGCTACACCTTC
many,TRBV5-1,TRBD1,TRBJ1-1,CASSLGYTGGLTEAFF,TGCGCCAGCAGCTTGGGATACACAGGGGGCTTGACTGAAGCTTTCTTT
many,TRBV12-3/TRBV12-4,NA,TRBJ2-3,CASKGVTDTQYF,TGTGCCAGCAAGGGGGTCACAGATACGCAGTATTTT
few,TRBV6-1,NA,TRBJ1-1,CAGRRGAMSSVTEAFF,TGTGCCGGTCGGAGGGGGGCCATGTCGAGTGTCACTGAAGCTTTCTTT
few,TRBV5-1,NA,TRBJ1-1,CASRATGSTTEAFF,TGCGCCAGCAGGGCCACAGGGTCGACCACTGAAGCTTTCTTT
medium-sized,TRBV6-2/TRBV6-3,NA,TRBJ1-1,CASSFGGRSSEAFF,TGTGCCAGCAGTTTTGGGGGGAGATCGTCTGAAGCTTTCTTT
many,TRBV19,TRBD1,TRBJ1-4,CASSPRDRANEKLFF,TGTGCCAGTAGTCCTCGGGACAGAGCTAATGAAAAACTGTTTTTT
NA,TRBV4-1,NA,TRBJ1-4,CASSQMAATSEKLFF,TGCGCCAGCAGCCAAATGGCAGCGACGAGTGAAAAACTGTTTTTT
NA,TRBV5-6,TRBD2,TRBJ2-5,CASSWGGLETQYF,TGTGCCAGCAGCTGGGGGGGATTAGAGACCCAGTACTTC
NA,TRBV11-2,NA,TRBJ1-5,CASSLDPGTQPQHF,TGTGCCAGCAGCTTAGATCCAGGAACCCAGCCCCAGCATTTT
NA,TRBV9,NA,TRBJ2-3,CASSEEVIGRKHTQYF,TGTGCCAGCAGCGAGGAGGTAATAGGGAGAAAACATACGCAGTATTTT
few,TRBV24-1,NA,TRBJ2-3,CATRLAGAGGSPDTQYF,TGTGCCACCAGATTGGCCGGGGCCGGAGGGAGCCCAGATACGCAGTATTTT
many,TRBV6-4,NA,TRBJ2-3,CASSDDPGATQYF,TGTGCCAGCAGTGACGACCCGGGGGCCACGCAGTATTTT
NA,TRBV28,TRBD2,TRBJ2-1,CASNGGSPYNEQFF,TGTGCCAGCAACGGCGGGAGTCCTTACAATGAGCAGTTCTTC
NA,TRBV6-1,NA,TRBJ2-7,CASSAGQTYEQYF,TGTGCCAGCAGCGCCGGACAGACCTACGAGCAGTACTTC
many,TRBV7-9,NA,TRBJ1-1,CASSLAGMSEAFF,TGTGCCAGCAGCTTAGCAGGGATGTCTGAAGCTTTCTTT
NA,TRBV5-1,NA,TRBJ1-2,CASQTWGGGGYTF,TGTGCCAGCCAGACATGGGGAGGAGGTGGCTACACCTTC
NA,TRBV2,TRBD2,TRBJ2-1,CASSEGPSGWNEQFF,TGTGCCAGCAGTGAGGGGCCTAGCGGATGGAATGAGCAGTTCTTC
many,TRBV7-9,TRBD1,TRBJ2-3,CASRTDRGGDTQYF,TGTGCCAGCAGAACGGACAGGGGAGGCGATACGCAGTATTTT
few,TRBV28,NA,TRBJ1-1,CVSKGEWSEAFF,TGTGTCAGCAAGGGGGAGTGGTCTGAAGCTTTCTTT
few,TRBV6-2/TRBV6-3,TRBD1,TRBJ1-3,CASSTGQAAVGNTIYF,TGTGCCAGCAGTACTGGACAGGCCGCTGTCGGAAACACCATATATTTT
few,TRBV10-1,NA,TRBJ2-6,CASSEGSRVSGANVLTF,TGCGCCAGCAGTGAAGGATCGAGGGTCTCTGGGGCCAACGTCCTGACTTTC
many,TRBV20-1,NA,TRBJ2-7,CSASGRVHEQYF,TGCAGTGCTAGCGGGAGAGTCCACGAGCAGTACTTC
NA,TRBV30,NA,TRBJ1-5,CAWSVFTGSGSNQPQHF,TGTGCCTGGAGTGTTTTCACAGGGTCGGGCAGCAATCAGCCCCAGCATTTT
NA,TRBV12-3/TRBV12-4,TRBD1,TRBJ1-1,CASSFRPGTGANTEASF,TGTGCCAGCAGTTTCCGTCCCGGGACAGGGGCGAACACTGAAGCTTCCTTT
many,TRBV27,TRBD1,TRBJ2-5,CASSSRRGRETQYF,TGTGCCAGCAGTTCGCGCAGGGGGCGGGAGACCCAGTACTTC
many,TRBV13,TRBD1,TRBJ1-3,CASSRYTFGQGNSGNTIYF,TGTGCCAGCAGCAGATATACCTTCGGACAGGGGAACTCTGGAAACACCATATATTTT
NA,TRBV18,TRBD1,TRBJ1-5,CASSPTAFGQGDQPQHF,TGTGCCAGCTCACCAACCGCATTTGGGCAGGGGGATCAGCCCCAGCATTTT